The 14 T cell receptor beta chains reported below all come from one sample, sequenced in a study of T cell responses to AZD1222 COVID-19 vaccine. The repertoire was sequenced with immunoSEQ multiplex PCR; TCRdb's copy has only in-frame clones and lacks some. The sample has roughly 99,000 clones, around 90% seen once. Material: peripheral blood, obtained on day 0 of AZD1222 vaccination. These receptors all stem from an adult in good health.

This rearrangement joins TRBV18 to TRBJ1-1; TRBD1 matches 9 bases. Germline lookup yields CDR1 KGHSH and CDR2 LQKENI. This CDR3 has 16 residues. Unmatched junction bases numbered 6, after V lost 2 bases and J lost 2 bases. The CDR3 sequence: CASSPSGTGINTEAFF. CDR3 nucleotides: TGTGCCAGCTCACCATCAGGGACAGGGATCAACACTGAAGCTTTCTTT.

V gene TRBV21-1 combines with J gene TRBJ2-3; no check of the table's D call, TRBD2, against the DNA was made. TRBV21-1 is designated a pseudogene. The CDR3 runs to 15 residues. In nucleotides, the CDR3 is TGTGCCAGCAGCAAGTCGGCTAGCGGCACAGATACGCAGTATTTT. Protein: CASSKSASGTDTQYF.

CDR3 in amino acids: CASTRPGGPNTGELFF. The CDR3 coding sequence is TGTGCCAGTACCCGTCCCGGGGGGCCGAACACCGGGGAGCTGTTTTTT. The chain uses TRBV19 and TRBJ2-2; the D gene is possibly TRBD2 (7 bases). The V and J ends lost 7 bases and 0 bases respectively, with 15 bases between them. This CDR3 is 16 amino acids long. Germline CDR1 LNHDA, CDR2 SQIVND (reference sequence).

The gene calls are TRBV19 and TRBJ2-1; D is perhaps TRBD1 (6 bases). Germline CDR1 and CDR2: LNHDA and SQIVND (reference sequence). Trimming took 6 bases from V and 3 from J, leaving 9 bases between them. The CDR3 is 13 amino acids. The CDR3 region is CASRDRFYNEQFF. DNA for the CDR3: TGTGCCAGTAGGGACAGATTCTACAATGAGCAGTTCTTC.

The rearrangement links TRBV6-1 to TRBJ2-1; D gene uncertain. This CDR3 has 12 residues. V lost 3 bases, J lost 7 bases, and 7 bases lay in between. The germline CDR1 and CDR2 sequences are MNHNS and SASEGT. The CDR3, as DNA: TGTGCCAGCAGTGAGGCGCGAAATGAGCAGTTCTTC. Translation: CASSEARNEQFF.

The chain is built from TRBV19 and TRBJ2-3; 8 bases map to TRBD2. CDR1 LNHDA and CDR2 SQIVND come from the germline V gene (reference sequence). The V and J ends lost 6 bases and 4 bases, in that order; junction bases with no gene match: 3. This CDR3 contains 13 residues. The CDR3, as DNA: TGTGCCAGTAGAAAAGCGGGAGCAGATACGCAGTATTTT. Protein sequence: CASRKAGADTQYF.

V gene TRBV19 combines with J gene TRBJ1-5; D gene unclear. The CDR3 totals 15 residues. Deletions cut 1 base from V and 7 bases from J, with 14 bases between. The germline V gene encodes CDR1 LNHDA and CDR2 SQIVND (reference sequence). CDR3 region: CASSIGAAKRQPQHF. The CDR3 DNA follows: TGTGCCAGTAGTATAGGGGCCGCTAAGCGGCAGCCCCAGCATTTT.

This clone was recorded only once. The chain carries TRBV6-5 and TRBJ1-1; 9 bases fit TRBD1. V was pared by 5 bases and J by 3 bases, with 7 bases of the junction left unmatched. This CDR3 has 15 amino acids. Germline CDR1 reads MNHEY; CDR2 reads SVGAGI. CDR3 in DNA: TGTGCCAGCAGTAAACCGGGACAGGGACACACTGAAGCTTTCTTT. Its translation: CASSKPGQGHTEAFF.

V is TRBV30 and J is TRBJ1-6; 7 bases map to TRBD1. Germline trimming cut 4 bases from V and 5 bases from J; bases unmatched to any gene: 8. Germline loops: CDR1 GTSNPN, CDR2 SVGIG (reference sequence). This CDR3 is 15 amino acids long. CDR3 DNA: TGTGCCTGGAATTTCAGGGGGTTAAATAATTCACCCCTCCACTTT. Amino acids: CAWNFRGLNNSPLHF.

J is TRBJ1-2 and V is TRBV3-1 (or the pseudogene TRBV3-2); TRBD1 might be the D (5 bases). The length of the CDR3 is 16 residues. The germline V gene encodes CDR1 LGHDT and CDR2 YNNKEL (reference sequence). The ends were cut back, 3 bases at V and 0 bases at J, with 14 bases in the middle. The CDR3 region has the DNA TGTGCCAGCAGCCACCCTCAGGGACCCCCTAACTATGGCTACACCTTC. Translating it yields CASSHPQGPPNYGYTF.

The rearrangement joins TRBV5-1 to TRBJ2-1; weak D call: TRBD1 (5 bases). Germline-derived CDR1 and CDR2 are SGHRS and YFSETQ. Trimming removed 3 bases at V and 2 bases at J, with 9 bases between. The CDR3 contains 14 residues. The CDR3 loop is CASSSQGTYNEQFF. The CDR3 nucleotides read TGCGCCAGCAGCTCCCAGGGTACCTACAATGAGCAGTTCTTC.

The CDR3 sequence is CASSSDPPNPGDTQYF. The CDR3 nucleotides read TGTGCCAGCAGCTCAGACCCCCCCAACCCAGGGGATACGCAGTATTTT. The chain employs TRBV3-1 (or the pseudogene TRBV3-2) and TRBJ2-3, with a weak D call TRBD1 (5 bases). The ends were cut back, 5 bases at V and 6 bases at J, with 21 bases in the middle. CDR3 size: 16 residues. Germline CDR1 reads LGHDT; CDR2 reads YNNKEL (reference sequence).

The chain couples TRBV3-1 (or the pseudogene TRBV3-2) to TRBJ2-1; D may be TRBD1 (7 bases). Trimming pared 4 bases from V and 4 bases from J, leaving 17 bases between. Germline V CDR1 and CDR2: LGHDT, YNNKEL (reference sequence). CDR3 length: 16 amino acids. DNA of the CDR3: TGTGCCAGCAGCCCTAGACAGGGAGGATCTTACAATGAGCAGTTCTTC. Translation: CASSPRQGGSYNEQFF.

This clone was seen a single time. The gene calls are TRBV5-4 and TRBJ2-3; TRBD2 aligns across 12 bases. This CDR3 is 16 amino acids long. Germline loops: CDR1 SGHNT, CDR2 YYREEE (reference sequence). V lost 4 bases, J lost 6 bases, and 9 bases stayed unmatched. The DNA for the CDR3 is TGTGCCAGCAGCATTCGACTAGCGGGAGCGGTGGATACGCAGTATTTT. Translation: CASSIRLAGAVDTQYF.